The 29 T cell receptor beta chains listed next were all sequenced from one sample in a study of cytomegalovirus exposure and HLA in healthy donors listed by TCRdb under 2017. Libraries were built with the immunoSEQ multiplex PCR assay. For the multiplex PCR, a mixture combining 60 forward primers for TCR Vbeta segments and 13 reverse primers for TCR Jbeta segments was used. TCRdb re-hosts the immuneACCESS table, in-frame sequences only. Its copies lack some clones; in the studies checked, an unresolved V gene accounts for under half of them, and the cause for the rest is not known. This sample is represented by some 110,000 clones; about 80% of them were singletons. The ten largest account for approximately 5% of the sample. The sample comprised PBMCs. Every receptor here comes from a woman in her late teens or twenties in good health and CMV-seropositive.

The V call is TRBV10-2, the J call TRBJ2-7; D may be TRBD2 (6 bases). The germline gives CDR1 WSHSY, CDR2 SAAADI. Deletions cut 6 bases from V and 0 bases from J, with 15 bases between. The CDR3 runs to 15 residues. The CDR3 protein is CASRVNSGSSYEQYF. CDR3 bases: TGCGCCAGCAGGGTGAATAGCGGCAGCTCCTACGAGCAGTACTTC.

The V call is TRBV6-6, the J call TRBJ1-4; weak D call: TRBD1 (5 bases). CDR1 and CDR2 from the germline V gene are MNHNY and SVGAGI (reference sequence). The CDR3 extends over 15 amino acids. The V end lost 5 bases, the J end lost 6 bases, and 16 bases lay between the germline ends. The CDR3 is CASSGRGGMDEKLFF. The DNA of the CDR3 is TGTGCCAGCAGTGGCCGGGGGGGGATGGATGAAAAACTGTTTTTT.

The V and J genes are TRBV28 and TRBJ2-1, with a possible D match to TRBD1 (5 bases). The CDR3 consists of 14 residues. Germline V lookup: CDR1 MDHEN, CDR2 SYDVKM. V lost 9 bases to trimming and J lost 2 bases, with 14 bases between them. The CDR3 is CASKSRTPYNEQFF. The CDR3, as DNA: TGTGCCAGTAAGTCTCGGACACCCTACAATGAGCAGTTCTTC.

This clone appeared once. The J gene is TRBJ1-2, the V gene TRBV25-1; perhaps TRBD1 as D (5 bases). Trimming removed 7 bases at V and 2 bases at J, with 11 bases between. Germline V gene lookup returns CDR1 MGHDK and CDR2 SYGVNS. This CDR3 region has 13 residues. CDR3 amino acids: CASIQGTNYGYTF. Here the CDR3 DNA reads TGTGCCAGCATCCAGGGTACGAACTATGGCTACACCTTC.

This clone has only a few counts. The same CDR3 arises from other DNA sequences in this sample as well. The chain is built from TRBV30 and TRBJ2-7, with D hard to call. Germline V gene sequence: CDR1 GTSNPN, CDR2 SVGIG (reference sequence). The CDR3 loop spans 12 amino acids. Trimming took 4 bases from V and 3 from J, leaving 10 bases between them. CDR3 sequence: CAWTSSGYEQYF. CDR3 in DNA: TGTGCCTGGACATCTTCGGGCTACGAGCAGTACTTC.

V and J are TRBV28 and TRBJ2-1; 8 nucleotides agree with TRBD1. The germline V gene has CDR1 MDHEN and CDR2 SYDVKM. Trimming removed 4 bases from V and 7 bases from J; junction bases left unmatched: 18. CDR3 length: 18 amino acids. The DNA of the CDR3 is TGTGCCAGCAGTTCTTATTTGATGGGACAGGCTGATGGGAATGAGCAGTTCTTC. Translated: CASSSYLMGQADGNEQFF.

CDR3 region: CASSGETGGAQPQHF. For the CDR3, the DNA is TGTGCCAGCAGTGGCGAGACAGGGGGCGCGCAGCCCCAGCATTTT. The J gene is TRBJ1-5, the V gene TRBV2, with 10 bases matching TRBD1. The J segment lost 7 bases and the V segment lost 4 bases, leaving 7 bases of the junction unmatched. Germline CDR1 and CDR2: SNHLY and FYNNEI. There are 15 residues in the CDR3.

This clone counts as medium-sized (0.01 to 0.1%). CDR3 DNA: TGTGCCAGCAGTGAAGCAGAGGACTATGGCTACACCTTC. Protein: CASSEAEDYGYTF. This chain links TRBV6-1 with TRBJ1-2; D remains ambiguous. CDR1 is MNHNS, CDR2 SASEGT, per germline. V shed 0 bases and J shed 3 bases, with 5 bases lying between them. This CDR3 has 13 residues.

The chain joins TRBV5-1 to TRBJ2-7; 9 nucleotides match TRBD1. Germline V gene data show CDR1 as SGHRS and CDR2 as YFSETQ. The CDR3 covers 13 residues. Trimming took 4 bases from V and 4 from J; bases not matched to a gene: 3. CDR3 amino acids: CASSSGQGYEQYF. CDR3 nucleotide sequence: TGCGCCAGCAGCAGCGGACAGGGGTACGAGCAGTACTTC.

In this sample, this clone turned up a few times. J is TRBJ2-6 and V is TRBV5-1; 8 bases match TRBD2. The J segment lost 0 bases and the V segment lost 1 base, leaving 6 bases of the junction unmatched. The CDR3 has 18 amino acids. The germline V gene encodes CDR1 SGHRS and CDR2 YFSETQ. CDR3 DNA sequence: TGCGCCAGCAGCTTGTTGGCGGGAGGATCCTCTGGGGCCAACGTCCTGACTTTC. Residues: CASSLLAGGSSGANVLTF. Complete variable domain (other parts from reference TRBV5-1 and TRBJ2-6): KAGVTQTPRYLIKTRGQQVTLSCSPISGHRSVSWYQQTPGQGLQFLFEYFSETQRNKGNFPGRFSGRQFSNSRSEMNVSTLELGDSALYLCASSLLAGGSSGANVLTFGAGSRLTVL.

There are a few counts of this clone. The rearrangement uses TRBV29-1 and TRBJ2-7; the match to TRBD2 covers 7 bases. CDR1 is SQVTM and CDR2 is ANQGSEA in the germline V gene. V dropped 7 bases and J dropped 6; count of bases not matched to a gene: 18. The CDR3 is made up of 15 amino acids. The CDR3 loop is CSASGGLNGGGEQYF. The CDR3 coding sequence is TGCAGCGCCTCAGGAGGGCTTAATGGGGGGGGCGAGCAGTACTTC.

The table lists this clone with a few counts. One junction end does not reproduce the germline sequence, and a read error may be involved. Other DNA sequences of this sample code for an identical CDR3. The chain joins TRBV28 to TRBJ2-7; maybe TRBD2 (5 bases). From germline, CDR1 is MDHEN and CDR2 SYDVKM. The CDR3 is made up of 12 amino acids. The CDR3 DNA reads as TGTGCCTGCAGCTTAGGAGGAAACGAGCAGTACTTC. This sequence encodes CACSLGGNEQYF.

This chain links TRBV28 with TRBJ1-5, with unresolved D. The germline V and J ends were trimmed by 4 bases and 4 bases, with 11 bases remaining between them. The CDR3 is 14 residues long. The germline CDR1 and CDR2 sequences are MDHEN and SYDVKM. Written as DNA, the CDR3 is TGTGCCAGCAGTTGGTCGAGCACGAATCAGCCCCAGCATTTT. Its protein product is CASSWSSTNQPQHF.

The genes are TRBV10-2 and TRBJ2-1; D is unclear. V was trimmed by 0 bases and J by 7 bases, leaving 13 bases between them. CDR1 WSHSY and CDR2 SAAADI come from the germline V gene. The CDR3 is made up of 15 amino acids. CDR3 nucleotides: TGCGCCAGCAGTGAGTCCATTCCAGCGAGGAATGAGCAGTTCTTC. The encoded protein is CASSESIPARNEQFF.

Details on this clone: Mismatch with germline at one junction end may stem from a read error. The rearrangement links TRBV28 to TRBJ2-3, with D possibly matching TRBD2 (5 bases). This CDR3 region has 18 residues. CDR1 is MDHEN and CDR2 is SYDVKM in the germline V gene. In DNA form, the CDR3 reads TGTGCCAGCAGTTCCCCCGGACTCGGGGTGGCCAGCACATATACGCAGTATTTT. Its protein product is CASSSPGLGVASTYTQYF.

The CDR3: CASSEGTKGYEQYF. The CDR3 bases are TGTGCCAGCAGCGAGGGGACTAAGGGCTACGAGCAGTACTTC. The chain joins TRBV5-6 to TRBJ2-7, with 7 bases that match TRBD2. This CDR3 comprises 14 residues. CDR1 and CDR2 (germline): SGHDT, YYEEEE. J gave up 3 bases and V 4 bases, and 7 bases lay outside the gene matches. Filled out from reference TRBV5-6 and TRBJ2-7, the complete variable domain reads DAGVTQSPTHLIKTRGQQVTLRCSPKSGHDTVSWYQQALGQGPQFIFQYYEEEERQRGNFPDRFSGHQFPNYSSELNVNALLLGDSALYLCASSEGTKGYEQYFGPGTRLTVT.

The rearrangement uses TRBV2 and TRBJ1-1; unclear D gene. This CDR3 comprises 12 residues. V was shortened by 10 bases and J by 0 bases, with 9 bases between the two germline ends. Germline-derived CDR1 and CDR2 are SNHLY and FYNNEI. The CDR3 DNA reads TGTGCCATAGACACAATGAACACTGAAGCTTTCTTT. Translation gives CAIDTMNTEAFF.

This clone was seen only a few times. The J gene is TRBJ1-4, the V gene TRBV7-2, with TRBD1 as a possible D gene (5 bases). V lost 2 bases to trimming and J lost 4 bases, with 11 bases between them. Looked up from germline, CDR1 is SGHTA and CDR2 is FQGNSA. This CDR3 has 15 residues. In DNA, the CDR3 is TGTGCCAGCAGCTTAAGAGACAGATTTAATGAAAAACTGTTTTTT. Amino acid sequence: CASSLRDRFNEKLFF.

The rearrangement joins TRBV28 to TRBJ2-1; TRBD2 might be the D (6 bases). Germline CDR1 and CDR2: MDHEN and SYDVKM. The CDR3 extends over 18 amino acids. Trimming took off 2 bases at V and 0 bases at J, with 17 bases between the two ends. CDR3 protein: CASSLGGASSSSYNEQFF. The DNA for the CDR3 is TGTGCCAGCAGTTTAGGCGGGGCCAGTTCTAGCTCCTACAATGAGCAGTTCTTC.

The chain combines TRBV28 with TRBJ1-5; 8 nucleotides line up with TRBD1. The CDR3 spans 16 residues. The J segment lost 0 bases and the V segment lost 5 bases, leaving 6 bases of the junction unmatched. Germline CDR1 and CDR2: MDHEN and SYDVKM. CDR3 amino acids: CASSRDRFYSNQPQHF. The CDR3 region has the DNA TGTGCCAGCAGTCGGGACAGGTTTTATAGCAATCAGCCCCAGCATTTT.

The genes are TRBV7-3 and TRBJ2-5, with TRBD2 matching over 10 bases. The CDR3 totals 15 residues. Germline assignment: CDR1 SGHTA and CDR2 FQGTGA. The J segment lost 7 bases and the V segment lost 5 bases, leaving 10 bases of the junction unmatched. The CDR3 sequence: CASSAGTSVRGTQYF. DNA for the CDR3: TGTGCCAGCAGCGCCGGGACTAGCGTCAGAGGGACCCAGTACTTC.

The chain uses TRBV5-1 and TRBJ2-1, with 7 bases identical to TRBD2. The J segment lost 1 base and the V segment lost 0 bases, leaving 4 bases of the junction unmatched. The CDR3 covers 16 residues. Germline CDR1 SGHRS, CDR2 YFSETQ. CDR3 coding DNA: TGCGCCAGCAGCTTGGCCGCAGCGGGGTCCTACAATGAGCAGTTCTTC. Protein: CASSLAAAGSYNEQFF.

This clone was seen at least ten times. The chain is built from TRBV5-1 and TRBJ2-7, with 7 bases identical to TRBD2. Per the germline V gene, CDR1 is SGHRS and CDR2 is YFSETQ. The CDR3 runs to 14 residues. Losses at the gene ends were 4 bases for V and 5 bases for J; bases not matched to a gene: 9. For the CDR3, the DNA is TGCGCCAGCAGCAGACAAGGGACTATAGACGAGCAGTACTTC. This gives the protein CASSRQGTIDEQYF.

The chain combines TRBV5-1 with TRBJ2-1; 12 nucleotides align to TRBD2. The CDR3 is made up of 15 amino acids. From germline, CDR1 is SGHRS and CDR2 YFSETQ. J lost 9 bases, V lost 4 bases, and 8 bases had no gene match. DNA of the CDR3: TGCGCCAGCAGCAATAGACTAGCGGGAGAACGTGAGCAGTTCTTC. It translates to CASSNRLAGEREQFF.

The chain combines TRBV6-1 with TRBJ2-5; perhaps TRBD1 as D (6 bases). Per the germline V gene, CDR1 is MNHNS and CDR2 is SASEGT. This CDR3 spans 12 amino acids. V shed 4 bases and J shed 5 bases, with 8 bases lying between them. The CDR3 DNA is TGTGCCAGCAGTGGAGGGGGTGAGACCCAGTACTTC. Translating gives CASSGGGETQYF.

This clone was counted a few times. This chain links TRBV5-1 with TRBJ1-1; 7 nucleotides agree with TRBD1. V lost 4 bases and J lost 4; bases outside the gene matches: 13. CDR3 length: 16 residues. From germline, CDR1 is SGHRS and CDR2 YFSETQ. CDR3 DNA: TGCGCCAGCAGCCCATCGGTTGGGACAGTGATCACTGAAGCTTTCTTT. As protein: CASSPSVGTVITEAFF.

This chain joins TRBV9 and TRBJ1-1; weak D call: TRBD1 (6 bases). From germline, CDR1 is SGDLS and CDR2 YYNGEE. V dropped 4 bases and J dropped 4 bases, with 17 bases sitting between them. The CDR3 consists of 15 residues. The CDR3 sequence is CASSPLRGAGTEAFF. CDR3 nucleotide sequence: TGTGCCAGCAGCCCCCTCCGGGGGGCAGGCACTGAAGCTTTCTTT.

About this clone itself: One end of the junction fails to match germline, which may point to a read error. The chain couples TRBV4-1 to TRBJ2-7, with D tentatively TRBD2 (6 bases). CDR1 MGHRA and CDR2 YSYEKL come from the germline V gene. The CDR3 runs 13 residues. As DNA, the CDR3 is TGCGCCAGCAGACAAGAATTCGGGAGCGAGCAGTACTTC. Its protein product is CASRQEFGSEQYF.

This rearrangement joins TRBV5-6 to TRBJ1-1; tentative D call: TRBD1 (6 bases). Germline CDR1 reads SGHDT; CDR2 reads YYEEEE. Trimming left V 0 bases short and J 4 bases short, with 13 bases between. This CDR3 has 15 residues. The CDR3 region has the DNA TGTGCCAGCAGCTTGGGGGGACATACTCTCACTGAAGCTTTCTTT. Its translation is CASSLGGHTLTEAFF. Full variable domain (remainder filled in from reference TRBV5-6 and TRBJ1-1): DAGVTQSPTHLIKTRGQQVTLRCSPKSGHDTVSWYQQALGQGPQFIFQYYEEEERQRGNFPDRFSGHQFPNYSSELNVNALLLGDSALYLCASSLGGHTLTEAFFGQGTRLTVV.